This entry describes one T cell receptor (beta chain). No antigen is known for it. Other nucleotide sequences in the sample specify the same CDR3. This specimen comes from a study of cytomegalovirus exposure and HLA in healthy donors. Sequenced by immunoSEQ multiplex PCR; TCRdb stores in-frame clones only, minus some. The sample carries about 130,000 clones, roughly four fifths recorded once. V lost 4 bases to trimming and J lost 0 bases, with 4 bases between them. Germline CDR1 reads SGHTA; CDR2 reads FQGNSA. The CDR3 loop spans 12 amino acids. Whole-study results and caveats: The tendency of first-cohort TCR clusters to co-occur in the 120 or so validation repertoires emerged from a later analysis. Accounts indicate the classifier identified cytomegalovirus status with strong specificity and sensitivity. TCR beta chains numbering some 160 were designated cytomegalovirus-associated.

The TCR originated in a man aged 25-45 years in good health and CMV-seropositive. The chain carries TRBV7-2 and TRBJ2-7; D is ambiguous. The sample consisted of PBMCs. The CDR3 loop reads CASSSSSYEQYF. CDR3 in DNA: TGTGCCAGCAGCTCCAGCTCCTACGAGCAGTACTTC. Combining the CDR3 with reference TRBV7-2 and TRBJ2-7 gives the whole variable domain GAGVSQSPSNKVTEKGKDVELRCDPISGHTALYWYRQSLGQGLEFLIYFQGNSAPDKSGLPSDRFSAERTGGSVSTLTIQRTQQEDSAVYLCASSSSSYEQYFGPGTRLTVT.